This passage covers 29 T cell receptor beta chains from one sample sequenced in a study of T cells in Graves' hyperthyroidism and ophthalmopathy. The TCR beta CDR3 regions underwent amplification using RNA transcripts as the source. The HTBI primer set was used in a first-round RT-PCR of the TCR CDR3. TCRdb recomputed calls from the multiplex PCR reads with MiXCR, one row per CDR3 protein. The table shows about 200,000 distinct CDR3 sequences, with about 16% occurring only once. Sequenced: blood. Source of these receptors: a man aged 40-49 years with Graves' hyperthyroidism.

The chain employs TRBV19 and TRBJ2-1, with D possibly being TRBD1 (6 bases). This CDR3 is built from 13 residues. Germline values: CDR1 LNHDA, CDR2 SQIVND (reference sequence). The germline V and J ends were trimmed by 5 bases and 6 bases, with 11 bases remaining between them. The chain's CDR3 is CASSDTGRNEQFF. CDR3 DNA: TGTGCCAGTAGTGATACAGGGCGCAATGAGCAGTTCTTC. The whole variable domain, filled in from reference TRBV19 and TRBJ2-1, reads DGGITQSPKYLFRKEGQNVTLSCEQNLNHDAMYWYRQDPGQGLRLIYYSQIVNDFQKGDIAEGYSVSREKKESFPLTVTSAQKNPTAFYLCASSDTGRNEQFFGPGTRLTVL.

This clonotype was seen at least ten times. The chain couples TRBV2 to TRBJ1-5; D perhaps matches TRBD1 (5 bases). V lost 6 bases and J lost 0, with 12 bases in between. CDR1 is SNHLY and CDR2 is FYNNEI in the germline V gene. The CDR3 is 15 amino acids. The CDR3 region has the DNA TGTGCCAGCAGAGACCGGGACTTTAGCAATCAGCCCCAGCATTTT. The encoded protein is CASRDRDFSNQPQHF.

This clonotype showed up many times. The CDR3 region is CASSPRLAEKTQYF. For the CDR3, the DNA is TGTGCCAGCAGTCCACGACTAGCGGAGAAGACCCAGTACTTC. The chain uses TRBV2 and TRBJ2-5; the match to TRBD2 covers 9 bases. CDR1 and CDR2 (germline): SNHLY, FYNNEI. The CDR3 loop spans 14 amino acids. V shed 5 bases, J shed 6 bases, and the junction held 7 bases outside the gene matches.

CDR3 residues: CASSVAGTGGRTGELFF. The CDR3 coding sequence is TGTGCCAGCAGCGTTGCCGGGACAGGGGGCCGTACCGGGGAGCTGTTTTTT. The chain is built from TRBV9 and TRBJ2-2; 12 bases fit TRBD1. The CDR3 sequence is 17 residues long. Germline-derived CDR1 and CDR2 are SGDLS and YYNGEE. With 2 bases clipped from V and 5 bases from J, the junction kept 7 bases outside the gene matches.

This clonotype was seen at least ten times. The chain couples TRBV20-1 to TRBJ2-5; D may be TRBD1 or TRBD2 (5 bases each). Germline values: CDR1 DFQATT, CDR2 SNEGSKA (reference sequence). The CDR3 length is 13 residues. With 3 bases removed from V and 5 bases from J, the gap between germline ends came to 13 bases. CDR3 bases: TGCAGTGCTAGTGTCAGGGACGGGGAGACCCAGTACTTC. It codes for CSASVRDGETQYF.

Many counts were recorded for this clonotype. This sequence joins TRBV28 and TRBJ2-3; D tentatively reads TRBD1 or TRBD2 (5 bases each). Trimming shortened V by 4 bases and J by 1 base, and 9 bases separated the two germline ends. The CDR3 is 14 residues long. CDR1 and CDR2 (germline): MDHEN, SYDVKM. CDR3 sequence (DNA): TGTGCCAGCAGTTCCCGGGACGGCACAGATACGCAGTATTTT. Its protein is CASSSRDGTDTQYF.

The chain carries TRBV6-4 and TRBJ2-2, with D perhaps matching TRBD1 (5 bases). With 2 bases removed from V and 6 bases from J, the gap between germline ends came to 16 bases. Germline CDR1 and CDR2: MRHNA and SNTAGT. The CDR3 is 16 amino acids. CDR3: CASSDAGSGKAGELFF. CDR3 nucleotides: TGTGCCAGCAGTGACGCAGGGTCAGGGAAGGCCGGGGAGCTGTTTTTT.

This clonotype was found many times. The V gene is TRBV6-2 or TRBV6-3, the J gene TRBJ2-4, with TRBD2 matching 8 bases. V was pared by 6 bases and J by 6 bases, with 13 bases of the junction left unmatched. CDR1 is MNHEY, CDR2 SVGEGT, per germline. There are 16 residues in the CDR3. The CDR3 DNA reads TGTGCCAGCAGCCCAATCGGGGGGGCGGGGAGAAACATTCAGTACTTC. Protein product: CASSPIGGAGRNIQYF.

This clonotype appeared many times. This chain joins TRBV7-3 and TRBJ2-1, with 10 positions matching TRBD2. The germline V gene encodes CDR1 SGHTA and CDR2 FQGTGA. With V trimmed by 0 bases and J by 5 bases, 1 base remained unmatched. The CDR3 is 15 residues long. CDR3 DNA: TGTGCCAGCAGCTTAACAGCGGGGGGGGACAATGAGCAGTTCTTC. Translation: CASSLTAGGDNEQFF.

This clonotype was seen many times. This chain's CDR3 is CASSYMGQHTPQHF. The DNA for the CDR3 is TGTGCCAGCAGCTACATGGGGCAGCATACGCCCCAGCATTTT. The chain joins TRBV11-2 to TRBJ1-5, with D perhaps matching TRBD1 (5 bases). This CDR3 spans 14 amino acids. Germline CDR1 reads SGHAT; CDR2 reads FQNNGV. Trimming pared 4 bases from V and 9 bases from J, leaving 16 bases between.

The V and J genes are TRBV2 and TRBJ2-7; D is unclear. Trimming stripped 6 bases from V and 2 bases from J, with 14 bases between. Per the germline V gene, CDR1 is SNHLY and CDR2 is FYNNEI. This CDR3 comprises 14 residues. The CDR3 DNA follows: TGTGCCAGCAGCCCATTTACTGCACCCTACGAGCAGTACTTC. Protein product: CASSPFTAPYEQYF.

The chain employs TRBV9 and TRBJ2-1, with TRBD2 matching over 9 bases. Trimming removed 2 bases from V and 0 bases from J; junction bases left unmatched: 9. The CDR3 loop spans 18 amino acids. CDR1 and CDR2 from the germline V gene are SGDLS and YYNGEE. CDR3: CASSVLASGVDSYNEQFF. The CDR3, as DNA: TGTGCCAGCAGCGTCCTCGCTAGCGGGGTGGACTCCTACAATGAGCAGTTCTTC.

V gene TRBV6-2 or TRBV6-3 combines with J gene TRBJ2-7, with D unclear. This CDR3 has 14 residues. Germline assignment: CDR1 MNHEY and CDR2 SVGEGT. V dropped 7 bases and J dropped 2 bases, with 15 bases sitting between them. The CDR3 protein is CASTNKTRTYEQYF. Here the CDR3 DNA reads TGTGCCAGCACAAACAAAACACGAACCTACGAGCAGTACTTC.

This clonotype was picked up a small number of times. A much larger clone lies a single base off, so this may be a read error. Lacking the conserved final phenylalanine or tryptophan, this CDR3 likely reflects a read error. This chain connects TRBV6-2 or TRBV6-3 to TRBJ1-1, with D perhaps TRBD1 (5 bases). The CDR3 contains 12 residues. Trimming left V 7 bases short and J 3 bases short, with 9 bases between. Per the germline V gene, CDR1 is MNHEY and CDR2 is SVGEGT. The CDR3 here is CASNQGYTEAFL. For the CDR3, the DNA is TGTGCCAGCAACCAGGGATACACTGAAGCTTTCCTT.

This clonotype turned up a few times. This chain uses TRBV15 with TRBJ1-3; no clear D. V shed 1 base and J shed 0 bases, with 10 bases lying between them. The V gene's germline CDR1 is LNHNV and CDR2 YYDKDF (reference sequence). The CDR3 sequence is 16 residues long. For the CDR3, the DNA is TGTGCCACCAGCAGAGGGGAAGCGAGCTCTGGAAACACCATATATTTT. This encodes CATSRGEASSGNTIYF.

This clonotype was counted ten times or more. The CDR3 reads CASSLRDRETSPLHF. The CDR3 nucleotides are TGTGCCAGCAGTTTGCGGGACAGGGAGACTTCACCCCTCCACTTT. This chain joins TRBV7-9 and TRBJ1-6; 9 bases are a match to TRBD1. Looked up from germline, CDR1 is SEHNR and CDR2 is FQNEAQ (reference sequence). J was trimmed by 9 bases and V by 6 bases; bases with no gene match: 9. This CDR3 contains 15 residues.

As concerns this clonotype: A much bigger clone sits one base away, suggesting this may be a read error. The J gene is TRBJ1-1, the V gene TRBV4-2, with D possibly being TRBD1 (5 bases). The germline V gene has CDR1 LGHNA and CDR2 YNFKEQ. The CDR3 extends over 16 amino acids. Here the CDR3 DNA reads TGTGTCAGCAGCCAAGCTGGAGGGGCCCTGAACACTGAAGCTTTCTTT. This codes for CVSSQAGGALNTEAFF.

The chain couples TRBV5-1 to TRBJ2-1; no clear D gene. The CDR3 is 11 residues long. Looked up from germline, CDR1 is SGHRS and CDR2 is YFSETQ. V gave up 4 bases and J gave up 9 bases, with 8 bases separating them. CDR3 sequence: CASSPSTEQFF. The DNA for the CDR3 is TGCGCCAGCAGCCCGTCCACTGAGCAGTTCTTC.

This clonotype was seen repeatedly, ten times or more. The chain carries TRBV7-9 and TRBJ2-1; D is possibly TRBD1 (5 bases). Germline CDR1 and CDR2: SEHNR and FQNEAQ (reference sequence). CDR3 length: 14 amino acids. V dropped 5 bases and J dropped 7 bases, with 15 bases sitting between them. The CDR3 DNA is TGTGCCAGCAGCCACGCCCCCAGGGTTAATGAGCAGTTCTTC. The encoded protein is CASSHAPRVNEQFF.

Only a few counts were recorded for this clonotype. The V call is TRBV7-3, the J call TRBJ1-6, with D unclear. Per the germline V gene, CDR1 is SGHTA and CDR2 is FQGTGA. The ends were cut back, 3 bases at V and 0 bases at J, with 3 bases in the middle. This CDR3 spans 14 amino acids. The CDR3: CASSLYSYNSPLHF. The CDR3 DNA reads TGTGCCAGCAGCTTGTACTCCTATAATTCACCCCTCCACTTT.

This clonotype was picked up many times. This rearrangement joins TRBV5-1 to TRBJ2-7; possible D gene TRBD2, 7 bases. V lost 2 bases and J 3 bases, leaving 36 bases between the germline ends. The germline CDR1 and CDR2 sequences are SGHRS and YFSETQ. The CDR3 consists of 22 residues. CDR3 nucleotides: TGCGCCAGCAGCTTAAAGTCCGGGGGGCGAACCCCCGAGACAAGCCCGCTCTACGAGCAGTACTTC. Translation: CASSLKSGGRTPETSPLYEQYF.

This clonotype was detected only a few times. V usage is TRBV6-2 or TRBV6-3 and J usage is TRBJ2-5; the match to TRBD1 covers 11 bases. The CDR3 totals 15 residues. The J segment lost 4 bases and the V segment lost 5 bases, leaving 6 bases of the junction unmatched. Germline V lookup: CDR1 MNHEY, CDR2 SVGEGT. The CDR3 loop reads CASSDQGQGGETQYF. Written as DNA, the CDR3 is TGTGCCAGCAGTGACCAGGGACAGGGGGGAGAGACCCAGTACTTC.

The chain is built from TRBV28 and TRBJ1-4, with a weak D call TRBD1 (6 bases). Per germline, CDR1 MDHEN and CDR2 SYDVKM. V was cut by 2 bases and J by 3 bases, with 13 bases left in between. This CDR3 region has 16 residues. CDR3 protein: CASSLPRGGSNEKLFF. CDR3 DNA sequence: TGTGCCAGCAGTTTACCAAGAGGGGGGTCTAATGAAAAACTGTTTTTT.

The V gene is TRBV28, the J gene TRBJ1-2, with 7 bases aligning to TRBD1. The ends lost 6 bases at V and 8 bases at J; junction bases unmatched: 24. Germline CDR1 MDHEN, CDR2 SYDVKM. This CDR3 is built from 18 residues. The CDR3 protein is CASSQEWRGDSPPGGYTF. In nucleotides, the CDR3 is TGTGCCAGCAGCCAAGAATGGAGGGGGGACAGTCCCCCCGGGGGCTACACCTTC.

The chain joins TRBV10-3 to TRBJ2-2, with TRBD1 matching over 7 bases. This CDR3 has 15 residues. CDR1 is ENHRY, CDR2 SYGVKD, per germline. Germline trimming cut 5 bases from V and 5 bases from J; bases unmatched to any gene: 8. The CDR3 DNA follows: TGTGCCATCAGTAGTTCGGGACAGATAACCGGGGAGCTGTTTTTT. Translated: CAISSSGQITGELFF.

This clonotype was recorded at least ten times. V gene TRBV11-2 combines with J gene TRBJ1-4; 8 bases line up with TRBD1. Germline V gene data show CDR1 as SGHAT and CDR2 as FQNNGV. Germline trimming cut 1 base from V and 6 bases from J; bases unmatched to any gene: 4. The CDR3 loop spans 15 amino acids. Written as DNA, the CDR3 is TGTGCCAGCAGCTTAGGGCAGGGGGCAGATGAAAAACTGTTTTTT. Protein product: CASSLGQGADEKLFF.

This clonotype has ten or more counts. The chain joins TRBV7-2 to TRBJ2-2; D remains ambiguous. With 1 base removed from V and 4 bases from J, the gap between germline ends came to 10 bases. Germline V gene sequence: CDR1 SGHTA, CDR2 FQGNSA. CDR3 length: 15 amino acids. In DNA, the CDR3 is TGTGCCAGCAGCTTAGATATTTGGGGCACCGGGGAGCTGTTTTTT. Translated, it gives CASSLDIWGTGELFF.

CDR3 amino acids: CASSAARVREGNEQFF. Written as DNA, the CDR3 is TGTGCCAGCAGCGCAGCGCGAGTCCGCGAAGGCAATGAGCAGTTCTTC. V is TRBV5-5 and J is TRBJ2-1; D remains unclear. The V gene's germline CDR1 is SGHKS and CDR2 YYEKEE (reference sequence). Deletions cut 4 bases from V and 6 bases from J, with 20 bases between. The CDR3 runs to 16 residues.

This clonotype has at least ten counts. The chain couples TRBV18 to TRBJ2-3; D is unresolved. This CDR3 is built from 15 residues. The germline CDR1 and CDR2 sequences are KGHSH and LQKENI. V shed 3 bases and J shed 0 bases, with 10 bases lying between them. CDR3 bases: TGTGCCAGCTCACCCCCCGGTGAAAGCACAGATACGCAGTATTTT. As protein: CASSPPGESTDTQYF.